Below, 17 T cell receptor beta chains from the same sample are listed, as sequenced in a study of radiotherapy plus CTLA-4 blockade in lung cancer. Libraries were prepared by immunoSEQ multiplex PCR; TCRdb keeps only in-frame clonotypes and omits some of them. The table shows roughly 80,000 clones, with about 79% occurring only once. The sample consisted of peripheral blood, taken from a patient treated with radiotherapy plus ipilimumab. The origin of the receptors is a human donor with non-small cell lung cancer who had a partial response to radiotherapy plus ipilimumab. Some clones in this sample may be carry-over from other donors' samples.

The chain uses TRBV28 and TRBJ1-2; 8 nucleotides agree with TRBD1. The V gene's germline CDR1 is MDHEN and CDR2 SYDVKM. With V trimmed by 4 bases and J by 2 bases, 6 bases remained unmatched. The CDR3 is made up of 15 amino acids. The CDR3: CASSSERQGNYGYTF. The CDR3 DNA reads as TGTGCCAGCAGTTCCGAACGACAGGGGAACTATGGCTACACCTTC.

This rearrangement joins TRBV2 to TRBJ2-7; the match to TRBD1 covers 8 bases. With 8 bases clipped from V and 6 bases from J, the junction kept 9 bases outside the gene matches. The CDR3 totals 13 residues. Per germline, CDR1 SNHLY and CDR2 FYNNEI. CDR3 sequence (DNA): TGTGCCAGCGGGGGACAGGAAGGTCCCGAGCAGTACTTC. Protein: CASGGQEGPEQYF.

The chain is built from TRBV2 and TRBJ2-7, with D possibly TRBD2 on 6 matching bases. The V end lost 4 bases, the J end lost 5 bases, and 15 bases lay between the germline ends. In germline, CDR1 is SNHLY, CDR2 FYNNEI. The CDR3 contains 14 residues. In DNA, the CDR3 is TGTGCCAGCAGTGCTGGACACCCGGGGGACGAGCAGTACTTC. Translation: CASSAGHPGDEQYF.

The rearrangement joins TRBV7-8 to TRBJ1-2; 10 nucleotides line up with TRBD1. From germline, CDR1 is SGHVS and CDR2 FQNEAQ. The CDR3 is made up of 15 amino acids. The V segment lost 5 bases and the J segment 10 bases; nucleotides outside the gene matches: 13. The CDR3 sequence: CASSRNTGTGDNYTF. DNA of the CDR3: TGTGCCAGCAGCCGAAATACCGGGACAGGGGATAACTACACCTTC.

The chain combines TRBV7-7 with TRBJ1-2; D might be TRBD1 (5 bases). This CDR3 region has 14 residues. Germline CDR1 SSHAT, CDR2 FNYEAQ (reference sequence). Trimming removed 5 bases from V and 4 bases from J, with 14 bases in between. The CDR3: CASSRPAGIYGYTF. The CDR3 region has the DNA TGTGCCAGCAGCCGACCCGCAGGGATCTATGGCTACACCTTC.

This clone is a singleton in its sample. This chain uses TRBV11-3 with TRBJ2-5; D is ambiguous. CDR1 is SGHNT and CDR2 is YENEEA in the germline V gene. The length of the CDR3 is 14 residues. V lost 6 bases and J 3 bases, leaving 14 bases between the germline ends. CDR3 region: CASSPPIEEETQYF. The CDR3 coding sequence is TGTGCCAGCAGTCCCCCAATCGAGGAAGAGACCCAGTACTTC.

The chain recombines TRBV28 with TRBJ2-3; D is undetermined. In germline, CDR1 is MDHEN, CDR2 SYDVKM. CDR3 size: 14 residues. The V and J ends lost 4 bases and 2 bases respectively, with 10 bases between them. The CDR3 reads CASSSLPPTDTQYF. The DNA of the CDR3 is TGTGCCAGCAGTTCACTACCCCCCACAGATACGCAGTATTTT.

In DNA, the CDR3 is TGTGCCAGCAGCTTGGGCCTCGGAGGGACTAGCAATCAGCCCCAGCATTTT. This encodes CASSLGLGGTSNQPQHF. The chain combines TRBV5-6 with TRBJ1-5, with D possibly being TRBD1 (5 bases). Per the germline V gene, CDR1 is SGHDT and CDR2 is YYEEEE. V was trimmed by 0 bases and J by 0 bases, leaving 13 bases between them. There are 17 residues in the CDR3.

As DNA, the CDR3 is TGTGCCAGCTCACCATTCGGACAGGGGTTAGTTACTATTCACAATGAGCAGTTCTTC. As protein: CASSPFGQGLVTIHNEQFF. The chain carries TRBV18 and TRBJ2-1, with 9 bases fitting TRBD1. Germline V lookup: CDR1 KGHSH, CDR2 LQKENI. V lost 2 bases and J lost 5; bases outside the gene matches: 16. This CDR3 region has 19 residues.

The chain is built from TRBV11-3 and TRBJ2-7, with a weak D call TRBD2 (5 bases). V lost 2 bases and J 2 bases, leaving 13 bases between the germline ends. This CDR3 spans 15 amino acids. Germline loops: CDR1 SGHNT, CDR2 YENEEA. CDR3: CASSLNSHGTYEQYF. The CDR3 DNA reads TGTGCCAGCAGCTTAAATTCCCACGGGACCTACGAGCAGTACTTC.

This clone has only a few counts. The J gene is TRBJ2-5, the V gene TRBV7-2; no clear D gene. The V and J ends lost 1 base and 5 bases respectively, with 14 bases between them. Germline V CDR1 and CDR2: SGHTA, FQGNSA. CDR3 length: 15 amino acids. CDR3 sequence (DNA): TGTGCCAGCAGCTTAGTGACTTCCCACAAGGAGACCCAGTACTTC. Protein product: CASSLVTSHKETQYF. The entire variable domain, with the rest obtained from reference TRBV7-2 and TRBJ2-5, is as follows: GAGVSQSPSNKVTEKGKDVELRCDPISGHTALYWYRQSLGQGLEFLIYFQGNSAPDKSGLPSDRFSAERTGGSVSTLTIQRTQQEDSAVYLCASSLVTSHKETQYFGPGTRLLVL.

CDR3: CASSSLAGNYEQYF. For the CDR3, the DNA is TGTGCCAGCAGCTCACTAGCGGGGAACTACGAGCAGTACTTC. The chain joins TRBV7-2 to TRBJ2-5, with 10 positions matching TRBD2. The J call may not be correct, given that the DNA end is closer to TRBJ2-7. CDR3 length equals 14 residues. CDR1 and CDR2 from the germline V gene are SGHTA and FQGNSA.

This clone was recorded a few times. The chain uses TRBV2 and TRBJ2-7; 7 positions match TRBD1. The junction had 9 bases not matched to a gene; V was cut back by 6 bases and J by 4 bases. This CDR3 comprises 14 residues. Looked up from germline, CDR1 is SNHLY and CDR2 is FYNNEI. CDR3 nucleotide sequence: TGTGCCAGCAGCAAAGGGGGCAGAGGATACGAGCAGTACTTC. Encoded protein: CASSKGGRGYEQYF.

CDR3 region: CASRLDYLKNEQFF. The CDR3 DNA is TGTGCCAGCAGATTGGACTATTTAAAGAATGAGCAGTTCTTC. The V and J genes are TRBV6-6 and TRBJ2-1, with D maybe TRBD2 (6 bases). Per germline, CDR1 MNHNY and CDR2 SVGAGI (reference sequence). This CDR3 region has 14 residues. The ends were cut back, 6 bases at V and 7 bases at J, with 16 bases in the middle.

This rearrangement joins TRBV14 to TRBJ2-1, with 11 bases matching TRBD2. The CDR3 length is 15 residues. V dropped 4 bases and J dropped 4; count of bases not matched to a gene: 3. Looked up from germline, CDR1 is SGHDN and CDR2 is FVKESK. The chain's CDR3 is CASSLGLAGYNEQFF. In DNA form, the CDR3 reads TGTGCCAGCAGCCTCGGACTAGCGGGTTACAATGAGCAGTTCTTC.

The gene calls are TRBV7-2 and TRBJ1-4; D perhaps matches TRBD1 (6 bases). Germline V CDR1 and CDR2: SGHTA, FQGNSA. Trimming took 5 bases from V and 2 from J, leaving 15 bases between them. The CDR3 sequence is 16 residues long. The CDR3 coding sequence is TGTGCCAGCAGCGCCAGGAGGGGGGGTACTAATGAAAAACTGTTTTTT. Translated: CASSARRGGTNEKLFF.

The chain recombines TRBV2 with TRBJ1-2, with D uncertain. Trimming took off 6 bases at V and 6 bases at J, with 17 bases between the two ends. CDR3 length equals 14 residues. Germline V gene lookup returns CDR1 SNHLY and CDR2 FYNNEI. For the CDR3, the DNA is TGTGCCAGCAGCGCCGCTTGGACCGGGAATGGCTACACCTTC. Its translation is CASSAAWTGNGYTF. The variable domain in full, with the rest retrieved from reference TRBV2 and TRBJ1-2, is EPEVTQTPSHQVTQMGQEVILRCVPISNHLYFYWYRQILGQKVEFLVSFYNNEISEKSEIFDDQFSVERPDGSNFTLKIRSTKLEDSAMYFCASSAAWTGNGYTFGSGTRLTVV.